This paragraph reports one TCR beta chain. Its cognate antigen is unknown. Trimming cost V 6 bases and J 0 bases, with 12 bases left between them. The CDR3 extends over 15 amino acids. CDR1 and CDR2 (germline): MNHNY, SVGAGI (reference sequence). The sample originates from a study of STAT5B mutations in CD4+ large granular lymphocyte leukemia. General observations from the study: TRBV06-family usage was enriched in top patient clones (8/27) versus controls (2/35). Without putative leukemic clones, patient CD4-sorted repertoires remained more clonal than healthy CD4+ repertoires.

Sequencing was at survey level. Per the study methods: Productive clonotypes were detectable down to 2.59 x 10-5 frequency. Data came from immunoSEQ multiplex PCR; TCRdb stores just in-frame clones and leaves some out. From that table come the V and J calls and clone size; the DNA was used to work out D and trimming. Here the sample spans roughly 23,000 clones, around 81% being singletons. The V and J genes are TRBV6-6 and TRBJ2-4; D remains ambiguous. This TCR came from a human donor in good health. The source material was CD4+ T cells from blood buffy coats. The CDR3 DNA reads TGTGCCAGCAGGTCCCTTGGTCTAGCCAAAAACATTCAGTACTTC. It yields the protein CASRSLGLAKNIQYF.